This T cell receptor (beta chain) originates from a study of CD4 T cells in relation to SARS-CoV-2 and coronaviruses. Study as a whole: The negative reference was HIV-1 Nef peptide pool or peptide-free culture. General study findings and limits: About 65% of donors had memory CD4+ clonotypes crossrecognizing SARS-CoV-2 and common cold coronavirus spike. The cross-reactivity analysis covered only spike protein, not other viral proteins.

This clone was seen only once. Its target is unknown. Unexposed donor CD4+ T cells date from about 2011-2018, before the COVID-19 pandemic. CD4+ T cells were isolated from the cells after about nine days of culture. This CDR3 region has 16 residues. Germline loops: CDR1 LGHNA, CDR2 YSLEER. J was trimmed by 6 bases and V by 1 base; bases with no gene match: 8. Generated by immunoSEQ multiplex PCR, the TCRdb table keeps only in-frame clones and is missing some. The sample holds about 29,000 clones; about 80% are singletons and the top ten take about 16%. The sequenced sample was CD4+ T cells from PBMCs, cultured in vitro. This receptor was identified in a human donor in good health. The V gene is TRBV4-3, the J gene TRBJ2-2; 7 bases agree with TRBD2. The CDR3 sequence is CASSQGLAPLAGELFF. DNA for the CDR3: TGCGCCAGCAGCCAAGGACTAGCCCCCTTGGCCGGGGAGCTGTTTTTT.